The TCR beta chain described here comes from a study of shared clonotypes between healthy human individuals. As defined, naive CD8 cells were CD45RO-negative and positively selected for CCR7, with terminally differentiated effector memory CD45RA+ cells excluded. Profiled with immunoSEQ multiplex PCR; TCRdb holds only in-frame clones, not every one. The table has hundreds of thousands of clones, about 95% seen once; the top ten hold over 0.09%. CDR3 length equals 15 residues. In germline, CDR1 is MGHRA, CDR2 YSYEKL. The sequenced sample consisted of naive CD8+ T cells sorted from blood. The clonotype was recovered from a woman aged 25 to 39 in good health. The chain carries TRBV4-1 and TRBJ2-5, with 7 bases fitting TRBD1. The DNA matches TRBJ2-7 better at its end, which makes the J call doubtful. CDR3 sequence: CASSQGFRGSGEQYF. The CDR3 DNA is TGCGCCAGCAGCCAAGGCTTCAGGGGGAGTGGCGAGCAGTACTTC.